The clone carrying this T cell receptor beta chain was found a few times. What it recognizes is unknown. This record comes from a study of vaccination effects on CD4 cells after COVID-19. Whole-study context: Post-vaccine draws lagged the second dose by a median of 72 days.

Profiled with immunoSEQ multiplex PCR; TCRdb holds only in-frame clones, not every one. The sample lists some 23,000 clones, 65% to 85% occurring once. With 2 bases removed from V and 2 bases from J, the gap between germline ends came to 13 bases. This CDR3 contains 16 residues. The germline gives CDR1 SNHLY, CDR2 FYNNEI. Broader study findings: Sampling in the study covered few convalescent patients and included no early post-infection timepoints. Clones arising from infection and from vaccination showed marked clonal contraction late after vaccination.

Before sequencing took place, the ViraFEST assay used viral peptide pools to expand antigen-specific CD4+ T cells. Culturing for around ten days preceded CD4+ T cell isolation. Participants each got two BNT162b2 or mRNA-1273 vaccine doses. Cultures had half their medium replaced with IL-2 medium on days 3 and 7. The sequencing used CD4+ T cells from PBMCs cultured with HCoV-229E spike peptides, collected after COVID-19 vaccination. The rearrangement uses TRBV2 and TRBJ2-1; D is perhaps TRBD2 (6 bases). The receptor was isolated from a human donor who received a COVID-19 vaccine. The CDR3 sequence: CASSEQGGIAYNEQFF. The CDR3 region has the DNA TGTGCCAGCAGTGAACAGGGCGGGATCGCCTACAATGAGCAGTTCTTC.